One sample yielded the 16 T cell receptor beta chains listed below, sequenced in a study of OX40 agonist ivuxolimab in advanced cancers. Clones were read by immunoSEQ multiplex PCR, and TCRdb kept only the in-frame ones, dropping some. This table holds some 95,000 clones, approximately 90% found once. Material: CD4+ or CD8+ T cells sorted from blood, obtained in a trial of the OX40 agonist ivuxolimab. The receptors come from an adult with an advanced solid tumor such as melanoma, head and neck, liver or kidney cancer.

This clone was detected once. The rearrangement links TRBV7-2 to TRBJ2-7; the match to TRBD2 covers 13 bases. In germline, CDR1 is SGHTA, CDR2 FQGNSA. V trimming: 3 bases; J trimming: 5 bases; junction bases outside the gene matches: 4. The CDR3 covers 15 residues. DNA of the CDR3: TGTGCCAGCAGCTTGGGACTAGCGGGAACGAACGAGCAGTACTTC. This translates into CASSLGLAGTNEQYF.

The chain's CDR3 is CASSPGAGRSDGYTF. The CDR3, as DNA: TGTGCCAGCTCACCAGGCGCAGGACGTTCCGATGGCTACACCTTC. The chain couples TRBV18 to TRBJ1-2; D gene unclear. V lost 2 bases, J lost 6 bases, and 16 bases lay in between. The CDR3 consists of 15 residues. CDR1 is KGHSH and CDR2 is LQKENI in the germline V gene.

This clone was picked up one time. The chain joins TRBV28 to TRBJ2-2; no clear D. Looked up from germline, CDR1 is MDHEN and CDR2 is SYDVKM. V was clipped by 4 bases and J by 6 bases, with 21 bases between them. The CDR3 contains 17 residues. The CDR3 is CASSSPVGPSGAGELFF. In DNA, the CDR3 is TGTGCCAGCAGTTCCCCGGTAGGGCCCTCCGGCGCCGGGGAGCTGTTTTTT.

This clone was detected once. The chain recombines TRBV11-3 with TRBJ1-1; 8 nucleotides match TRBD1. Unmatched junction bases numbered 7, after V lost 5 bases and J lost 2 bases. The CDR3 loop spans 15 amino acids. From germline, CDR1 is SGHNT and CDR2 YENEEA. The CDR3 sequence is CASSPGTGLNTEAFF. DNA for the CDR3: TGTGCCAGCAGCCCAGGGACAGGATTAAACACTGAAGCTTTCTTT.

The rearrangement uses TRBV11-2 and TRBJ1-3; 9 nucleotides align to TRBD1. This CDR3 region has 16 residues. Germline CDR1 is SGHAT and CDR2 is FQNNGV. J gave up 3 bases and V 5 bases, and 8 bases lay outside the gene matches. The CDR3 is CASSPPTDRGGNTIYF. In nucleotides, the CDR3 is TGTGCCAGCAGCCCTCCCACGGACAGGGGTGGAAACACCATATATTTT.

This clone was observed once. The chain carries TRBV28 and TRBJ2-7; D may match TRBD1 or TRBD2 (6 bases each). This CDR3 is 13 amino acids long. Trimming shortened V by 7 bases and J by 5 bases, and 15 bases separated the two germline ends. Germline V gene data show CDR1 as MDHEN and CDR2 as SYDVKM. The CDR3 nucleotides are TGTGCCAGCAAGACAGGAGGAGGGGACGAGCAGTACTTC. Translated, it gives CASKTGGGDEQYF.

V usage is TRBV2 and J usage is TRBJ2-1, with unresolved D. V was pared by 4 bases and J by 4 bases, with 5 bases between. The CDR3 covers 12 residues. Per the germline V gene, CDR1 is SNHLY and CDR2 is FYNNEI. The CDR3 DNA follows: TGTGCCAGCAGTGGCCTATACAATGAGCAGTTCTTC. This gives the protein CASSGLYNEQFF. The full variable domain, in which reference TRBV2 and TRBJ2-1 provide the parts outside the CDR3, is EPEVTQTPSHQVTQMGQEVILRCVPISNHLYFYWYRQILGQKVEFLVSFYNNEISEKSEIFDDQFSVERPDGSNFTLKIRSTKLEDSAMYFCASSGLYNEQFFGPGTRLTVL.

This clone appeared once. This chain joins TRBV18 and TRBJ2-1, with a tentative D call TRBD1 (5 bases). The V and J ends lost 3 bases and 7 bases respectively, with 7 bases between them. CDR3 length equals 12 residues. Germline CDR1 KGHSH, CDR2 LQKENI. The CDR3 reads CASSPDNNEQFF. CDR3 sequence (DNA): TGTGCCAGCTCACCGGACAATAATGAGCAGTTCTTC.

This sequence joins TRBV21-1 and TRBJ2-7. TRBV21-1 is recorded as a pseudogene. This CDR3 region has 20 residues. This CDR3 reads CASTNGVGGAEIRVSYEQYV. CDR3 in DNA: TGTGCCAGCACCAATGGGGTGGGGGGCGCAGAGATACGGGTGTCCTACGAGCAGTACGTC.

This rearrangement joins TRBV5-1 to TRBJ2-1; D tentatively reads TRBD1 or TRBD2 (5 bases each). V was shortened by 0 bases and J by 7 bases, with 8 bases between the two germline ends. The CDR3 runs 13 residues. CDR1 and CDR2 (germline): SGHRS, YFSETQ. DNA of the CDR3: TGCGCCAGCAGCTTGGAATGGGGGAATGAGCAGTTCTTC. Translation gives CASSLEWGNEQFF.

This clone showed up just once. The chain employs TRBV19 and TRBJ1-5; the match to TRBD1 covers 12 bases. CDR1 and CDR2 (germline): LNHDA, SQIVND (reference sequence). The CDR3 is 17 amino acids. J gave up 11 bases and V 0 bases, and 11 bases lay outside the gene matches. The CDR3 is CASSIEPGQGALGAQHF. As DNA, the CDR3 is TGTGCCAGTAGTATAGAACCGGGACAGGGGGCCCTGGGAGCCCAGCATTTT.

V and J are TRBV5-6 and TRBJ2-7; TRBD2 aligns across 8 bases. CDR3 length: 13 residues. The junction had 7 bases not matched to a gene; V was cut back by 6 bases and J by 5 bases. From germline, CDR1 is SGHDT and CDR2 YYEEEE. CDR3 nucleotides: TGTGCCAGCATCCTCCGGGGGGGTCACGAGCAGTACGTC. Its protein is CASILRGGHEQYV.

The chain uses TRBV27 and TRBJ2-1; 10 bases line up with TRBD2. Germline values: CDR1 MNHEY, CDR2 SMNVEV (reference sequence). This CDR3 region has 16 residues. Trimming took 6 bases from V and 1 from J; bases not matched to a gene: 6. The CDR3 reads CASSLGTSVSYNEQFF. The CDR3, as DNA: TGTGCCAGCAGCCTCGGGACTAGCGTTTCCTACAATGAGCAGTTCTTC.

The chain employs TRBV5-4 and TRBJ2-7; tentatively, D is TRBD2 (5 bases). V lost 1 base to trimming and J lost 1 base, with 6 bases between them. Looked up from germline, CDR1 is SGHNT and CDR2 is YYREEE (reference sequence). This CDR3 has 13 residues. This CDR3 reads CASSLWTSYEQYF. The CDR3, as DNA: TGTGCCAGCAGCTTGTGGACTTCCTACGAGCAGTACTTC.

The DNA of the CDR3 is TGTGCCAGCAGTTTATCGGGGCCTACTGAAGCTTTCTTT. This codes for CASSLSGPTEAFF. The chain uses TRBV28 and TRBJ1-1; D may be TRBD1 (5 bases). The germline gives CDR1 MDHEN, CDR2 SYDVKM. The CDR3 contains 13 residues. V gave up 1 base and J gave up 5 bases, with 8 bases separating them. Looking up the rest from reference TRBV28 and TRBJ1-1 gives the full variable domain: DVKVTQSSRYLVKRTGEKVFLECVQDMDHENMFWYRQDPGLGLRLIYFSYDVKMKEKGDIPEGYSVSREKKERFSLILESASTNQTSMYLCASSLSGPTEAFFGQGTRLTVV.

The V gene is TRBV9, the J gene TRBJ2-3; possible D gene TRBD2, 6 bases. V lost 3 bases to trimming and J lost 2 bases, with 10 bases between them. This CDR3 comprises 14 residues. Germline CDR1 and CDR2: SGDLS and YYNGEE. The CDR3 spells CASSAGTHTDTQYF. The CDR3, as DNA: TGTGCCAGCAGCGCCGGGACTCACACAGATACGCAGTATTTT.